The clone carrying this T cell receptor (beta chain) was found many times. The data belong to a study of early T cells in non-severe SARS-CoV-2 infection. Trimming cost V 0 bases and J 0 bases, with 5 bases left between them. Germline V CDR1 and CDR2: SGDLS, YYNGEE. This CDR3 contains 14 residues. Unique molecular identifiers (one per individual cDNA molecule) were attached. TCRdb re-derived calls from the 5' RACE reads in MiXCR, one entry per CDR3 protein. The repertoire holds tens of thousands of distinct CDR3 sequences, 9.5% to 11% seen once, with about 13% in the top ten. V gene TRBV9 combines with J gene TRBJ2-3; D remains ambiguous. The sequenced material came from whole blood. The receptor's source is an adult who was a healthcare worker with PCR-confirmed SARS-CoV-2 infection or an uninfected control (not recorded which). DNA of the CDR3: TGTGCCAGCAGCGTAGATCCTAGCACAGATACGCAGTATTTT. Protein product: CASSVDPSTDTQYF.